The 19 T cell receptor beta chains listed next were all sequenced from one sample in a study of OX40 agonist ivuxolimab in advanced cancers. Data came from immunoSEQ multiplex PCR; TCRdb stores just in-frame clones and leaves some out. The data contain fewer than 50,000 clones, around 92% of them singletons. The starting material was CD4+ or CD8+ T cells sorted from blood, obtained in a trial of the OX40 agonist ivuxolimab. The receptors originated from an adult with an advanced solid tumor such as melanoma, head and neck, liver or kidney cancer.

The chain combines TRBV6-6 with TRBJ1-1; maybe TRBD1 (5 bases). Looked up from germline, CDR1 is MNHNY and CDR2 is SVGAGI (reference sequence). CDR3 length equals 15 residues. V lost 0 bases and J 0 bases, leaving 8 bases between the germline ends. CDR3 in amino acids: CASSYSTGVNTEAFF. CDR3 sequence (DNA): TGTGCCAGCAGTTACTCAACGGGGGTGAACACTGAAGCTTTCTTT.

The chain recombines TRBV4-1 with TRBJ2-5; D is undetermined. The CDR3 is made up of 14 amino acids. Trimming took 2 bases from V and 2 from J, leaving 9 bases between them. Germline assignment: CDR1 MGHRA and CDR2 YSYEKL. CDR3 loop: CASSQTTGQETQYF. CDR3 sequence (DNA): TGCGCCAGCAGCCAAACGACCGGGCAAGAGACCCAGTACTTC.

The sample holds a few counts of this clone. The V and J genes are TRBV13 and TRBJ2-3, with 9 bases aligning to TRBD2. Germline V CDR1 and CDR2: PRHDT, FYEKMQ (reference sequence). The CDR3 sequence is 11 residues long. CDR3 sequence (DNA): TGTGCTAGCGGGGGTACAGATACGCAGTATTTT. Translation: CASGGTDTQYF.

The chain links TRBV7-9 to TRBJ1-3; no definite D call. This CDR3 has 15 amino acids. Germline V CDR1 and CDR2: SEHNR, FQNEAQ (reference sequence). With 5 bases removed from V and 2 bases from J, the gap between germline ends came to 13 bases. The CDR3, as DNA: TGTGCCAGCAGCCCAACAGACCAGGCTGGAAACACCATATATTTT. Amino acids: CASSPTDQAGNTIYF.

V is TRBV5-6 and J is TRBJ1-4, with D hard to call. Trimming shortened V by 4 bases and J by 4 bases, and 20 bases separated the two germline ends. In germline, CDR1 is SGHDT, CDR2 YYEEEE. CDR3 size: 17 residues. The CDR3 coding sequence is TGTGCCAGCAGCCTCTTGCAACGGGGAGAGATTAATGAAAAACTGTTTTTT. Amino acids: CASSLLQRGEINEKLFF.

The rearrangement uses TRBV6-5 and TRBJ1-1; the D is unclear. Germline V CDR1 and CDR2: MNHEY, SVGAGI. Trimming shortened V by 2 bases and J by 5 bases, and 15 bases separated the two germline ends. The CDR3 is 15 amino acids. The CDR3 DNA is TGTGCCAGCAGTTACATCACAACGTCGGGGACTGAAGCTTTCTTT. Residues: CASSYITTSGTEAFF.

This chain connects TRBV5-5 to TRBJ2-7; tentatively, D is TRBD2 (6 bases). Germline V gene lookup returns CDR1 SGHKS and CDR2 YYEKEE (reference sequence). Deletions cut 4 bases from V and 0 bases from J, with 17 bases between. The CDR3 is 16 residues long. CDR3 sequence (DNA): TGTGCCAGCAGCGCTCGGTCGGGGGTAAGCTCCTACGAGCAGTACGTC. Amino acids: CASSARSGVSSYEQYV.

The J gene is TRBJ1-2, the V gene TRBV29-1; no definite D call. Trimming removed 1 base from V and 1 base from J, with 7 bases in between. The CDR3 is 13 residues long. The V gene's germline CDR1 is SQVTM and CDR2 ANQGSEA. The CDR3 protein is CSVEVGLNYGYTF. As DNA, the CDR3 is TGCAGCGTTGAAGTCGGACTTAACTATGGCTACACCTTC.

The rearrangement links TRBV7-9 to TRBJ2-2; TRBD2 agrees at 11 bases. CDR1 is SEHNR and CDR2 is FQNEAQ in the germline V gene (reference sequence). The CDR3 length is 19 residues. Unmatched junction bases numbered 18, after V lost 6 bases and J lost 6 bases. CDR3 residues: CASSLPFSGRAITSGELFF. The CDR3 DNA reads TGTGCCAGCAGTTTACCATTTAGCGGGAGGGCCATAACCTCCGGGGAGCTGTTTTTT.

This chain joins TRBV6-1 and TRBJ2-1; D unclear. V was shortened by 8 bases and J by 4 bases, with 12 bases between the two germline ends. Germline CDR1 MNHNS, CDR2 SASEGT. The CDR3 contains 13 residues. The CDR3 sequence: CASLLPPYNEQFF. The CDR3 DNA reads TGTGCCAGCCTCCTACCACCTTACAATGAGCAGTTCTTC.

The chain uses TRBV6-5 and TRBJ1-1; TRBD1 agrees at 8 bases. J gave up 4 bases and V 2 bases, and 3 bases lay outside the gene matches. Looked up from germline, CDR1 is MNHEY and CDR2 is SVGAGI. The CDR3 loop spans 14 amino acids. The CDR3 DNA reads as TGTGCCAGCAGTTACGGACAGGGAGTCACTGAAGCTTTCTTT. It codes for CASSYGQGVTEAFF.

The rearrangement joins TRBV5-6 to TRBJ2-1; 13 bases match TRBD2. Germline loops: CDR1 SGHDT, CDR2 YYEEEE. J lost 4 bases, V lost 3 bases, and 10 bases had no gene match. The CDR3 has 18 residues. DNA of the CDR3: TGTGCCAGCAGCTGGGGACTAGCGGGACGGCGGTCTTACAATGAGCAGTTCTTC. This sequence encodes CASSWGLAGRRSYNEQFF.

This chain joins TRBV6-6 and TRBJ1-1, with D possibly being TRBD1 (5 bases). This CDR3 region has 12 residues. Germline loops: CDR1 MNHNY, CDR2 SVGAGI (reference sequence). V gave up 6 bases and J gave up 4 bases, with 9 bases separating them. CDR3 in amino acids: CASSRQSTEAFF. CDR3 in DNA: TGTGCCAGCAGCAGACAGAGCACTGAAGCTTTCTTT.

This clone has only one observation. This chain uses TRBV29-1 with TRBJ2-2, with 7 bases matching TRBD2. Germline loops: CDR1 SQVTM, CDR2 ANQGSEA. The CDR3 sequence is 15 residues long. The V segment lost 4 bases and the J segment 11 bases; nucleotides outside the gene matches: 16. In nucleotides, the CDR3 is TGCAGCGTTGGGGGCGGGAGACAGACCACTGACGAGCTGTTTTTT. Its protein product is CSVGGGRQTTDELFF.

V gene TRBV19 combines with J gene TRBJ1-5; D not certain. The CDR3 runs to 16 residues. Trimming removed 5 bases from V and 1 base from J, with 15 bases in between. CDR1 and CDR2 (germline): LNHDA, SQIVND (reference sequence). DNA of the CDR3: TGTGCCAGTAGTCTGATAACCATTTCCAGCAATCAGCCCCAGCATTTT. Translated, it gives CASSLITISSNQPQHF.

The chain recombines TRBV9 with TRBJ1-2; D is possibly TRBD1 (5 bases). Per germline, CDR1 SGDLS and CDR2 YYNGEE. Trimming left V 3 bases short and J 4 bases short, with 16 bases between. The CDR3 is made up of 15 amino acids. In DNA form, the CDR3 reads TGTGCCAGCAGCGCCAGCCCTCAGGGCCCCTATGGCTACACCTTC. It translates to CASSASPQGPYGYTF.

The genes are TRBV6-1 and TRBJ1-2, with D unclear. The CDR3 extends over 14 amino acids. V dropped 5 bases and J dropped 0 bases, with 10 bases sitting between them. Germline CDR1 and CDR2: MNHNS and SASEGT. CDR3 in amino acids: CASSSGTTNYGYTF. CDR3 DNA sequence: TGTGCCAGCAGTTCGGGAACAACTAACTATGGCTACACCTTC.

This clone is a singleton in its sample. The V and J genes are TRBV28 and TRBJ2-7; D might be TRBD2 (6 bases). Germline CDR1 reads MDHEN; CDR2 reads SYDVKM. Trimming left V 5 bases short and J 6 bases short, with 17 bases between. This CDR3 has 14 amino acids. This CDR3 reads CASSPGLPVPEQYF. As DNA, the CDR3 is TGTGCCAGCAGTCCGGGACTCCCTGTCCCCGAGCAGTACTTC.

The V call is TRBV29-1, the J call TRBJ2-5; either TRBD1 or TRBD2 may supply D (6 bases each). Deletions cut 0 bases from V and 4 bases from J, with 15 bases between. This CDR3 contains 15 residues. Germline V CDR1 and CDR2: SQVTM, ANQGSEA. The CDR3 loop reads CSVEEGGRGRETQYF. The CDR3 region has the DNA TGCAGCGTTGAAGAGGGGGGCAGGGGTCGAGAGACCCAGTACTTC.